In its sample, the clone carrying this T cell receptor beta chain was seen once. Its antigen is not known. The data were taken from a study of cytomegalovirus exposure and HLA in healthy donors. Assay used: immunoSEQ multiplex PCR; TCRdb lists only in-frame clones, some missing. The table includes about 170,000 clones, about 95% detected once. General study points: TCR clusters originating in the first cohort tended to co-occur in the 110 or so validation repertoires, according to a later analysis. Roughly 170 TCR beta chains were listed as cytomegalovirus-associated. Despite most TCR sequences being rare, some public TCRs occurred in many donors. Cytomegalovirus status was reportedly diagnosed by the classifier with high specificity and sensitivity.

Sequencing used PBMCs. The TCR comes from a young woman in good health and CMV-seronegative.

This CDR3 reads CASSLGRGTSGGAVRTDTQYF. Written as DNA, the CDR3 is TGCGCCAGCAGCTTGGGCCGTGGGACTAGCGGGGGGGCCGTCCGCACAGATACGCAGTATTTT. The rearrangement uses TRBV5-1 and TRBJ2-3; 16 bases agree with TRBD2. The CDR3 has 21 amino acids. CDR1 SGHRS and CDR2 YFSETQ come from the germline V gene. J was trimmed by 1 base and V by 0 bases; bases with no gene match: 11.